In its sample, the clone carrying this TCR beta chain was seen many times. As yet, its antigen is unknown. Clinical Activity Scores of at least 3, NOSPECS grades of at least 4 and durations under 3 months characterized ophthalmopathy patients. In germline, CDR1 is SGHRS, CDR2 YFSETQ. CDR3 length: 15 amino acids. Deletions cut 4 bases from V and 1 base from J, with 11 bases between. The entry originates in a study of T cells in Graves' hyperthyroidism and ophthalmopathy. Regarding the study as a whole: Clonotypes that were expanded in thyroid above 0.001 mostly appeared in blood too.

What was amplified from RNA transcripts were TCR beta CDR3 regions. When the TCR CDR3 underwent first-round RT-PCR, the HTBI primer set was used. TCRdb re-called the multiplex PCR reads through MiXCR, storing one row per CDR3 protein. There are more than 450,000 distinct CDR3 sequences in the sample; just under 20% occur only once, and less than 55% lies in the top ten. The chain combines TRBV5-1 with TRBJ2-2; D possibly corresponds to TRBD2 (6 bases). Material for sequencing was blood. This receptor was obtained from a man aged 35 to 55 with Graves' ophthalmopathy. The CDR3 here is CASSPGLMNTGELFF. The CDR3 DNA reads TGCGCCAGCAGCCCGGGACTTATGAACACCGGGGAGCTGTTTTTT.